The present T cell receptor (beta chain) was sequenced within a study of cytotoxic CD8 clonotypes in ibrutinib-treated CLL. For the study at large: Patients: eleven to twelve relapsed/refractory, more than 14 treatment-naive, fewer than 18 IGHV unmutated. The taking of response samples occurred after a median roughly 12 months of treatment, with a range of 6 to 36.

This CDR3 is 15 amino acids long. CDR1 and CDR2 (germline): SGHNT, YENEEA. Trimming took 5 bases from V and 3 from J; bases not matched to a gene: 7. General study results and limits: Clonality went higher at ibrutinib response and then dropped back toward baseline at progression. Public clonotypes proved infrequent, and on treatment they shrank or remained steady.

This clone was recorded once. The antigen remains undetermined. Measured with immunoSEQ multiplex PCR; TCRdb has only the in-frame clones, and not every one. The table records over 6,000 clones, about 70% of them present only once. This clonotype was sampled from a human donor with chronic lymphocytic leukemia. This chain uses TRBV11-3 with TRBJ2-3; 8 positions match TRBD2. Specimen: PBMCs, collected before ibrutinib treatment. CDR3 DNA sequence: TGTGCCAGCAGCCCGGGAATAGCGGGAACAGATACGCAGTATTTT. This translates into CASSPGIAGTDTQYF.